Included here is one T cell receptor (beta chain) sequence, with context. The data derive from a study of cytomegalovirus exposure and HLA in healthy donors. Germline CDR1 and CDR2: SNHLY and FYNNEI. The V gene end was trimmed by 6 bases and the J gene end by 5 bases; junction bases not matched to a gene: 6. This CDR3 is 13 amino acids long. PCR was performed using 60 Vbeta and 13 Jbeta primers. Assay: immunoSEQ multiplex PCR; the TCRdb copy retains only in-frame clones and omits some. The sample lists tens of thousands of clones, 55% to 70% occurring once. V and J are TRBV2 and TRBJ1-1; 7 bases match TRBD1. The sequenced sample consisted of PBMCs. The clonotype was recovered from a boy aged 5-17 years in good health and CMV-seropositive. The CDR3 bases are TGTGCCAGCAGATGGGACAGTGAGACTGAAGCTTTCTTT. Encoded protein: CASRWDSETEAFF.